This T cell receptor beta chain stems from a study of control samples from healthy donors and cancer patients. Using immunoSEQ multiplex PCR, the repertoire was profiled, and TCRdb retains in-frame clones only, with some absent. The data hold some 94,000 clones, with approximately 91% observed a single time. This clone was observed a handful of times. Germline CDR1 SNHLY, CDR2 FYNNEI. This CDR3 contains 15 residues. V lost 8 bases and J lost 5; bases outside the gene matches: 5. The sample was PBMCs. This clonotype was sampled from a woman in her forties or fifties with colorectal cancer. This chain uses TRBV2 with TRBJ2-1; the match to TRBD2 covers 14 bases. Here the CDR3 reads CASRVGLAGDNEQFF. The CDR3 DNA reads as TGTGCCAGCCGCGTGGGACTAGCGGGAGACAATGAGCAGTTCTTC.